The 18 T cell receptor beta chains below all came from one sample that was sequenced in a study of T cell responses to AZD1222 COVID-19 vaccine. Repertoires were generated with immunoSEQ multiplex PCR, while TCRdb's copy carries only in-frame clones and drops some. The sample carries roughly 150,000 clones, almost 95% recorded once. The starting material was peripheral blood, obtained on day 0 of AZD1222 vaccination. These receptors all come from an adult in good health.

The gene calls are TRBV7-9 and TRBJ2-4, with D possibly being TRBD1 or TRBD2 (6 bases each). Germline V gives CDR1 SEHNR, CDR2 FQNEAQ (reference sequence). This CDR3 has 17 residues. V lost 4 bases, J lost 0 bases, and 16 bases lay in between. CDR3 DNA: TGTGCCAGCAGCTCCCTAGGGGGGAATCTAGCCAAAAACATTCAGTACTTC. This gives the protein CASSSLGGNLAKNIQYF.

This clone appeared a single time. The chain combines TRBV7-9 with TRBJ2-7; TRBD1 might be the D (5 bases). Trimming pared 1 base from V and 3 bases from J, leaving 7 bases between. CDR1 and CDR2 (germline): SEHNR, FQNEAQ (reference sequence). There are 13 residues in the CDR3. The DNA of the CDR3 is TGTGCCAGCAGCTTAGGACAGATCTACGAGCAGTACTTC. Translated: CASSLGQIYEQYF.

The V and J genes are TRBV5-6 and TRBJ1-1; D may be TRBD1 (5 bases). Looked up from germline, CDR1 is SGHDT and CDR2 is YYEEEE. This CDR3 has 18 amino acids. V lost 4 bases, J lost 0 bases, and 22 bases lay in between. CDR3 protein: CASSVIQGELSMNTEAFF. Here the CDR3 DNA reads TGTGCCAGCAGCGTCATTCAAGGGGAGCTTTCCATGAACACTGAAGCTTTCTTT.

The CDR3 is CASSRTGGNSGYTF. Here the CDR3 DNA reads TGTGCCAGCAGCCGGACAGGGGGGAATAGTGGCTACACCTTC. The chain uses TRBV5-4 and TRBJ1-2, with 10 bases identical to TRBD1. This CDR3 comprises 14 residues. The junction had 7 bases not matched to a gene; V was cut back by 4 bases and J by 7 bases. Germline lookup yields CDR1 SGHNT and CDR2 YYREEE (reference sequence).

This clone has just one count. One junction end disagrees with the germline gene, perhaps due to a read error. The chain joins TRBV10-3 to TRBJ2-7; TRBD1 or TRBD2 may be the D gene (5 bases each). Per germline, CDR1 ENHRY and CDR2 SYGVKD. CDR3 length: 11 residues. The CDR3 loop is CAIRTGTELSF. CDR3 nucleotide sequence: TGTGCCATCAGGACCGGGACGGAGCTATCGTTT.

This chain links TRBV3-1 (or the pseudogene TRBV3-2) with TRBJ1-6; 8 bases map to TRBD1. V trimming: 4 bases; J trimming: 9 bases; junction bases outside the gene matches: 5. Germline CDR1 and CDR2: LGHDT and YNNKEL (reference sequence). The CDR3 has 14 residues. The CDR3 region has the DNA TGTGCCAGCAGCCCGGACAGGGACAGTTCACCCCTCCACTTT. It encodes CASSPDRDSSPLHF.

This CDR3 is CASSLGATGGVYEQYF. The CDR3 DNA follows: TGTGCCAGCAGCTTAGGGGCGACAGGGGGCGTCTACGAGCAGTACTTC. The rearrangement joins TRBV11-2 to TRBJ2-7; 10 nucleotides align to TRBD1. CDR1 is SGHAT and CDR2 is FQNNGV in the germline V gene. V was clipped by 1 base and J by 3 bases; unmatched bases: 6. This CDR3 has 16 amino acids.

The gene calls are TRBV7-2 and TRBJ1-5; D is perhaps TRBD1 (5 bases). Germline V gene data show CDR1 as SGHTA and CDR2 as FQGNSA. The germline V and J ends were trimmed by 4 bases and 5 bases, with 12 bases remaining between them. This CDR3 comprises 14 residues. CDR3 amino acids: CASSSGLQDQPQHF. DNA for the CDR3: TGTGCCAGCAGCTCGGGGCTCCAGGATCAGCCCCAGCATTTT.

The rearrangement links TRBV7-9 to TRBJ2-5; 7 bases align to TRBD1. The germline V gene has CDR1 SEHNR and CDR2 FQNEAQ (reference sequence). The junction had 13 bases not matched to a gene; V was cut back by 5 bases and J by 4 bases. There are 16 residues in the CDR3. CDR3 loop: CASSPVKGQRGETQYF. In nucleotides, the CDR3 is TGTGCCAGCAGCCCGGTAAAGGGACAGAGGGGAGAGACCCAGTACTTC.

J is TRBJ2-5 and V is TRBV5-1, with D possibly matching TRBD1 (5 bases). Looked up from germline, CDR1 is SGHRS and CDR2 is YFSETQ. There are 13 residues in the CDR3. V lost 0 bases to trimming and J lost 4 bases, with 7 bases between them. The CDR3 bases are TGCGCCAGCAGCTTGGCCAGGGCAGAGACCCAGTACTTC. It is translated as CASSLARAETQYF.

The chain carries TRBV6-2 or TRBV6-3 and TRBJ1-5; D is ambiguous. Germline CDR1 and CDR2: MNHEY and SVGEGT. Trimming took 4 bases from V and 0 from J, leaving 7 bases between them. The CDR3 runs to 14 residues. The CDR3 loop is CASSSTYSNQPQHF. The CDR3 region has the DNA TGTGCCAGCAGTTCTACGTATAGCAATCAGCCCCAGCATTTT.

The gene calls are TRBV2 and TRBJ1-1, with D uncertain. This CDR3 contains 13 residues. Germline V CDR1 and CDR2: SNHLY, FYNNEI. V was shortened by 2 bases and J by 3 bases, with 7 bases between the two germline ends. The CDR3 coding sequence is TGTGCCAGCAGTGAACTTAGGGACACTGAAGCTTTCTTT. Translating gives CASSELRDTEAFF.

The chain uses TRBV7-2 and TRBJ2-5; the D is unclear. Germline CDR1 SGHTA, CDR2 FQGNSA. The CDR3 consists of 11 residues. Deletions cut 3 bases from V and 4 bases from J, with 3 bases between. The CDR3 region is CASSFLETQYF. As DNA, the CDR3 is TGTGCCAGCAGCTTTTTAGAGACCCAGTACTTC.

This sequence joins TRBV7-9 and TRBJ2-3, with D possibly TRBD2 on 6 matching bases. Trimming removed 4 bases from V and 8 bases from J, with 16 bases in between. The CDR3 has 14 amino acids. Germline V gene sequence: CDR1 SEHNR, CDR2 FQNEAQ (reference sequence). DNA of the CDR3: TGTGCCAGCAGCTCTACCTCGTCGCGGGGTACGCAGTATTTT. It translates to CASSSTSSRGTQYF.

CDR3 residues: CASSGQGKETQYF. CDR3 nucleotides: TGTGCCAGCAGCGGACAGGGTAAAGAGACCCAGTACTTC. The chain recombines TRBV6-5 with TRBJ2-5; 8 bases agree with TRBD1. The ends lost 6 bases at V and 3 bases at J; junction bases unmatched: 3. This CDR3 comprises 13 residues. Germline CDR1 reads MNHEY; CDR2 reads SVGAGI.

V usage is TRBV4-3 and J usage is TRBJ2-3; TRBD2 is a possible D gene (7 bases). The CDR3 is 16 amino acids. The ends were cut back, 4 bases at V and 1 base at J, with 15 bases in the middle. The V gene's germline CDR1 is LGHNA and CDR2 YSLEER. The CDR3 DNA reads as TGCGCCAGCAGCCTCGGGGAGGGGGGCCGCACAGATACGCAGTATTTT. Translated: CASSLGEGGRTDTQYF.

V usage is TRBV11-2 and J usage is TRBJ1-1, with 8 bases fitting TRBD1. The germline V gene has CDR1 SGHAT and CDR2 FQNNGV. The CDR3 loop spans 15 amino acids. V lost 3 bases, J lost 3 bases, and 6 bases stayed unmatched. The CDR3: CASSFSRTGHTEAFF. In DNA form, the CDR3 reads TGTGCCAGCAGCTTTTCAAGGACAGGGCACACTGAAGCTTTCTTT.

The chain recombines TRBV30 with TRBJ2-3, with 12 positions matching TRBD1. Germline CDR1 is GTSNPN and CDR2 is SVGIG (reference sequence). Losses at the gene ends were 3 bases for V and 4 bases for J; bases not matched to a gene: 14. This CDR3 has 18 residues. The CDR3 loop is CAWSPRDRGRWGPDTQYF. The CDR3 DNA follows: TGTGCCTGGAGCCCCAGGGACAGGGGGCGTTGGGGCCCAGATACGCAGTATTTT. Drawing the rest from reference TRBV30 and TRBJ2-3, the complete variable domain is SQTIHQWPATLVQPVGSPLSLECTVEGTSNPNLYWYRQAAGRGLQLLFYSVGIGQISSEVPQNLSASRPQDRQFILSSKKLLLSDSGFYLCAWSPRDRGRWGPDTQYFGPGTRLTVL.